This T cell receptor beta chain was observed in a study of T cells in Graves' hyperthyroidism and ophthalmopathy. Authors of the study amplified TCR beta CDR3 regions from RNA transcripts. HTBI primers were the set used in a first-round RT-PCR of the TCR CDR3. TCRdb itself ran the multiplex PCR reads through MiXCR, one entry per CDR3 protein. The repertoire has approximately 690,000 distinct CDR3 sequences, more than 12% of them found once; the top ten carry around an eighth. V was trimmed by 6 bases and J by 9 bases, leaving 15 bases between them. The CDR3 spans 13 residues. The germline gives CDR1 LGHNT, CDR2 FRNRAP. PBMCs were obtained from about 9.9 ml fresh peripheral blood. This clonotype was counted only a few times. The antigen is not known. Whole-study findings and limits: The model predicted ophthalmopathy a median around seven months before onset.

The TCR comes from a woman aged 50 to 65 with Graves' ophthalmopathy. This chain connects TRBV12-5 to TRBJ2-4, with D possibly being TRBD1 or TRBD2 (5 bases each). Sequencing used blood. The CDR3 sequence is CASGGTPSVIQYF. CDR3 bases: TGTGCTAGTGGCGGGACCCCCTCGGTCATTCAGTACTTC.